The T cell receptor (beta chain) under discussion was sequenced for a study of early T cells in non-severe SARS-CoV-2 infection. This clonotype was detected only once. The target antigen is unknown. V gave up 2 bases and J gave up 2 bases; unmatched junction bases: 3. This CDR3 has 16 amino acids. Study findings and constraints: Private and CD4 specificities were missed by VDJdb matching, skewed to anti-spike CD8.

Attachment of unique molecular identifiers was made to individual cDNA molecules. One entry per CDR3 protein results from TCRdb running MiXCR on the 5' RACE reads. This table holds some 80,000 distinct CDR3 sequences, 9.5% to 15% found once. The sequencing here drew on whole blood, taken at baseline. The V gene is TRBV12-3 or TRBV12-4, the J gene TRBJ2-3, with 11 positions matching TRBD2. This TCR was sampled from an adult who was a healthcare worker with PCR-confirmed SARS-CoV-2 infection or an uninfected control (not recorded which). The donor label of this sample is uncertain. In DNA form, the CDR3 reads TGTGCCAGCAGTTTAAGACTAGCGGGAATCACAGATACGCAGTATTTT. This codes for CASSLRLAGITDTQYF.